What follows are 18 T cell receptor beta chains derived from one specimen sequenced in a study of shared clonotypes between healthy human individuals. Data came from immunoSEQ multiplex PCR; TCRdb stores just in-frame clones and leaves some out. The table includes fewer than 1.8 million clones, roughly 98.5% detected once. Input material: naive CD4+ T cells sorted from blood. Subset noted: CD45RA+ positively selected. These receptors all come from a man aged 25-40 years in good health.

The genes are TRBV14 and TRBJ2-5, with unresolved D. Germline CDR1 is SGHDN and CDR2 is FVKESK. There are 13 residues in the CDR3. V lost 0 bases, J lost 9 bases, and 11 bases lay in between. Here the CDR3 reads CASSQDIVSAQYF. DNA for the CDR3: TGTGCCAGCAGCCAAGATATAGTTTCGGCCCAGTACTTC.

The CDR3 DNA reads as TGTGCCAGCAGCTTAGTTTCCCAGACAAGAGAACCCCAGTACTTC. Protein: CASSLVSQTREPQYF. This rearrangement joins TRBV7-9 to TRBJ2-5; D call uncertain. CDR1 is SEHNR and CDR2 is FQNEAQ in the germline V gene (reference sequence). V was pared by 1 base and J by 9 bases, with 18 bases between. CDR3 length equals 15 residues.

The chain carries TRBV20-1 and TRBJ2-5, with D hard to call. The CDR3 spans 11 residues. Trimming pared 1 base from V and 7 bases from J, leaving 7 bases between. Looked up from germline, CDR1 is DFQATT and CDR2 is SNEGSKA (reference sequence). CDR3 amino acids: CSARAKPTQYF. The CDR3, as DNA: TGCAGTGCTAGAGCTAAGCCGACCCAGTACTTC.

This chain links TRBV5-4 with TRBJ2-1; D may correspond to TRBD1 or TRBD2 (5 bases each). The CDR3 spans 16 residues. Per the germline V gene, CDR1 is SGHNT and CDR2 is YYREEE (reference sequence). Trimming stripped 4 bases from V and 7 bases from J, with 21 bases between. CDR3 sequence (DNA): TGTGCCAGCAGCCTTCCCGGGGACCGGTCCTTGAATGAGCAGTTCTTC. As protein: CASSLPGDRSLNEQFF.

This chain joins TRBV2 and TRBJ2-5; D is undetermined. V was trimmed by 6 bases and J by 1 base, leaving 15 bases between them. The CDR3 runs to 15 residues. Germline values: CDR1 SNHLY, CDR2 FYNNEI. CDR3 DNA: TGTGCCAGCAGCGCCACACTGGGCCCCCAAGAGACCCAGTACTTC. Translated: CASSATLGPQETQYF.

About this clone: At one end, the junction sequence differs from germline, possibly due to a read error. The CDR3 spells CASSSRTGQAF. The CDR3 coding sequence is TGTGCCAGCAGTTCCAGGACAGGGCAGGCCTTC. The chain has TRBV28 and TRBJ2-7; 8 bases match TRBD1. The CDR3 totals 11 residues. Germline CDR1 is MDHEN and CDR2 is SYDVKM.

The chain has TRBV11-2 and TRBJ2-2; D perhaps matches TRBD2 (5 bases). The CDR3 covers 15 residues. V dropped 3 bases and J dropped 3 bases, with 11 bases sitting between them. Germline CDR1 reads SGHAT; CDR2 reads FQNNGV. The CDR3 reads CASSFTTTYTGELFF. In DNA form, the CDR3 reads TGTGCCAGCAGCTTTACGACTACATACACCGGGGAGCTGTTTTTT.

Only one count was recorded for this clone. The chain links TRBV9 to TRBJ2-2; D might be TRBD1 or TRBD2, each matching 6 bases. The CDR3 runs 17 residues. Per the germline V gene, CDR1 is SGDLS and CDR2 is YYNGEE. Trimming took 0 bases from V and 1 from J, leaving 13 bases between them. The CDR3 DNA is TGTGCCAGCAGCGTAGGTCCGGGGGCGCAGAACACCGGGGAGCTGTTTTTT. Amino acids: CASSVGPGAQNTGELFF.

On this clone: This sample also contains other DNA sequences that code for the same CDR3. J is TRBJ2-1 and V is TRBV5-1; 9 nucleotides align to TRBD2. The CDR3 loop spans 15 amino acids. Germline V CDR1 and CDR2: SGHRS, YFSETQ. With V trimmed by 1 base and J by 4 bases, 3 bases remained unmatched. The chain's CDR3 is CASSLLAGSYNEQFF. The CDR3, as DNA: TGCGCCAGCAGCTTGCTAGCGGGATCTTACAATGAGCAGTTCTTC.

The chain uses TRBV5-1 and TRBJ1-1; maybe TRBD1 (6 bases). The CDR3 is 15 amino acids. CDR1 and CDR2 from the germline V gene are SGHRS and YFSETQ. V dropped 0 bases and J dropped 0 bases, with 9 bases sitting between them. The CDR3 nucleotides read TGCGCCAGCAGCTTGGCGACAGGAATGAACACTGAAGCTTTCTTT. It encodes CASSLATGMNTEAFF.

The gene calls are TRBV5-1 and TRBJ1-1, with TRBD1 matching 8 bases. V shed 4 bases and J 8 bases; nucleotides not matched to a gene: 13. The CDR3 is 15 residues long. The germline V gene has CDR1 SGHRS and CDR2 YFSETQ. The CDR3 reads CASSQGDRWSTEAFF. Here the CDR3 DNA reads TGCGCCAGCAGCCAAGGGGACAGGTGGTCGACCGAAGCTTTCTTT.

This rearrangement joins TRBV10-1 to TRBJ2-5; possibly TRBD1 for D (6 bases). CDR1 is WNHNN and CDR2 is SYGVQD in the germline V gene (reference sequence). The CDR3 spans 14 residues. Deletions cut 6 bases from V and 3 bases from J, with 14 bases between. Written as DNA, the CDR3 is TGCGCCAGCAGCGATGACAGGAGAAAAGAGACCCAGTACTTC. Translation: CASSDDRRKETQYF.

In DNA, the CDR3 is TGTGCCAGCAGCCAAGGCGGGAGGGGGGGCGGTAAAAACATTCAGTACTTC. It codes for CASSQGGRGGGKNIQYF. This sequence joins TRBV4-2 and TRBJ2-4; 9 positions match TRBD2. The trim removed 1 base at V and 4 bases at J, leaving 8 bases unmatched. CDR3 length equals 17 residues. Germline V lookup: CDR1 LGHNA, CDR2 YNFKEQ.

The DNA for the CDR3 is TGTGCCAGCAGCCCCCCACGACAGTCGTATGGCTACACCTTC. Translation gives CASSPPRQSYGYTF. The chain employs TRBV7-9 and TRBJ1-2; maybe TRBD1 (5 bases). V was pared by 5 bases and J by 5 bases, with 15 bases between. Germline V gives CDR1 SEHNR, CDR2 FQNEAQ (reference sequence). This CDR3 has 14 amino acids.

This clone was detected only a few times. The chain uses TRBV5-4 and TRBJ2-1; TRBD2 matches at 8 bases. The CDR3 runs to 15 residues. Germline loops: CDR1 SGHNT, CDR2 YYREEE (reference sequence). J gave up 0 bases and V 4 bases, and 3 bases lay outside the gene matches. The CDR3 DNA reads TGTGCCAGCAGCATTAGCGGGGCCTCCTACAATGAGCAGTTCTTC. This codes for CASSISGASYNEQFF.

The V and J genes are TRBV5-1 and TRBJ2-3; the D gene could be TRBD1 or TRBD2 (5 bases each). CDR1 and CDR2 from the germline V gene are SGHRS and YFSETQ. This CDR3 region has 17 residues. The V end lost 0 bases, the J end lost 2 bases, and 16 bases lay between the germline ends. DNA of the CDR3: TGCGCCAGCAGCTTGGATGGGGGTATAGGCGCCACAGATACGCAGTATTTT. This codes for CASSLDGGIGATDTQYF.

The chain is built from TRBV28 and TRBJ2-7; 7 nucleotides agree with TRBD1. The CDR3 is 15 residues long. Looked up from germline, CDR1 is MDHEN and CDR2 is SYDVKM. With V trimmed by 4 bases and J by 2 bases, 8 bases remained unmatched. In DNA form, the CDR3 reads TGTGCCAGCAGTTCCCTCGGGACAGATCCCTACGAGCAGTACTTC. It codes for CASSSLGTDPYEQYF.

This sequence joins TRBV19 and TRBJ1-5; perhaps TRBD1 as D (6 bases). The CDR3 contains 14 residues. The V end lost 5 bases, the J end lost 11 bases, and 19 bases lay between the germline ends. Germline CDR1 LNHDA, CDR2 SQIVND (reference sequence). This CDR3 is CASSLYRAESAQHF. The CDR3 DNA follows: TGTGCCAGTAGTTTATACAGGGCCGAATCAGCCCAGCATTTT. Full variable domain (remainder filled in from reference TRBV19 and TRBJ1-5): DGGITQSPKYLFRKEGQNVTLSCEQNLNHDAMYWYRQDPGQGLRLIYYSQIVNDFQKGDIAEGYSVSREKKESFPLTVTSAQKNPTAFYLCASSLYRAESAQHFGDGTRLSIL.